This T cell receptor (beta chain) was documented in a study of a mutant IDH1 vaccine in newly diagnosed glioma. Overall study: Earlier therapy was either radiotherapy, temozolomide, or both, and most got both.

Regarding time point: baseline, week 1 (first vaccination visit). As to treatment: pre-vaccination baseline after standard-of-care therapy. Germline lookup yields CDR1 SEHNR and CDR2 FQNEAQ (reference sequence). V was pared by 5 bases and J by 4 bases, with 9 bases of the junction left unmatched. The CDR3 is 15 residues long. Measured with immunoSEQ multiplex PCR; TCRdb has only the in-frame clones, and not every one. The sample contains around 24,000 clones, roughly 93% of which appear only once. The count of this clone is one. The material sequenced was PBMCs, taken from a glioma patient treated with radiotherapy, temozolomide or both. The chain has TRBV7-9 and TRBJ1-2, with TRBD1 identical over 8 bases. The receptor comes from a man aged 40-55 years with glioma. The CDR3 protein is CASSLGQGTLYGYTF. CDR3 DNA sequence: TGTGCCAGCAGCCTTGGACAGGGTACCCTCTATGGCTACACCTTC.